This TCR beta chain originates from a study of control samples from healthy donors and cancer patients. Germline CDR1 SGHVT, CDR2 SQSDAQ. The CDR3 extends over 15 amino acids. The V end lost 5 bases, the J end lost 3 bases, and 14 bases lay between the germline ends. Measured with immunoSEQ multiplex PCR; TCRdb has only the in-frame clones, and not every one. The profile covers around 140,000 clones, with nearly 90% appearing a single time and just over 7.5% taken by the ten largest. This clone was observed a few times. The sequencing sample was made of PBMCs. The receptor comes from a man aged 50 to 60 with head and neck cancer. The J gene is TRBJ1-5, the V gene TRBV7-4, with D unresolved. The CDR3 spells CASSPEGINNQPQHF. The CDR3 bases are TGTGCCAGCAGCCCGGAAGGCATCAACAATCAGCCCCAGCATTTT.